This record concerns one T cell receptor beta chain sequence. PCR primers comprised 60 Vbeta and 13 Jbeta primers. Here immunoSEQ multiplex PCR was the method, and the copy in TCRdb shows in-frame clones only, minus some. The table has 130,000 to 150,000 clones, approximately 80% seen once. The sample belongs to a study of cytomegalovirus exposure and HLA in healthy donors. The CDR3 sequence is 11 residues long. V was trimmed by 3 bases and J by 4 bases, leaving 6 bases between them. Germline CDR1 reads DFQATT; CDR2 reads SNEGSKA (reference sequence). The chain is built from TRBV20-1 and TRBJ1-1; D is unclear. Sequencing was performed on PBMCs. The receptor comes from a female donor in good health and CMV-seronegative. CDR3 sequence (DNA): TGCAGTGCTAGGGGAGGCACTGAAGCTTTCTTT. Protein: CSARGGTEAFF.